The clone carrying this T cell receptor beta chain was found a few times. Other nucleotide sequences from this sample produce the same CDR3. This record comes from a study of shared clonotypes between healthy human individuals. The overall study: Each donor contributed plates that comprised three CD4 naive, three CD4 memory, two CD8 naive and one CD8 memory.

Adults of Caucasian background living in Nashville, Tennessee made up all donors. Clones were read by immunoSEQ multiplex PCR, and TCRdb kept only the in-frame ones, dropping some. This table holds about 1.1 million clones, approximately 80% found once. Sequencing was done on a sample of memory CD4+ T cells from PBMCs. As for subset: CD45RA-negative fraction. The TCR was taken from a man younger than 35 in good health. Some clones in this sample may be carry-over from other donors' samples.

CDR3: CAWSVGSNQPQHF. CDR3 nucleotides: TGTGCCTGGAGTGTGGGAAGCAATCAGCCCCAGCATTTT. The genes are TRBV30 and TRBJ1-5; D is unresolved. Looked up from germline, CDR1 is GTSNPN and CDR2 is SVGIG (reference sequence). The V end lost 0 bases, the J end lost 1 base, and 4 bases lay between the germline ends. CDR3 size: 13 residues.